This T cell receptor beta chain was sequenced during a study of blood T cell repertoires in COVID-19. As for the study in general: There were acute and convalescent COVID-19 samples, and they came from the United States, Italy and Spain. T cells, B-cell-depleted T cells, or PBMCs provided the cDNA or gDNA that served as material.

V lost 1 base, J lost 3 bases, and 7 bases lay in between. The CDR3 is 14 residues long. Germline CDR1 reads SGHTA; CDR2 reads FQGNSA. Original methodology: Amplification of reference gene primers was used by the study to estimate nucleated cell counts. TCRdb's copy holds only in-frame clones and misses some; the assay was immunoSEQ multiplex PCR. V, J and clone size are taken as reported in that table, and D and trimming were inferred from the DNA itself. There are approximately 110,000 clones in the sample; 80% to 90% occur only once, and approximately 30% lies in the top ten. The chain links TRBV7-2 to TRBJ2-1; D is uncertain. Material for sequencing was peripheral blood. The receptor's source is a woman at least 80 years old with acute or convalescent COVID-19. CDR3 loop: CASSLVTDYNEQFF. The CDR3 DNA reads as TGTGCCAGCAGCTTAGTAACAGACTACAATGAGCAGTTCTTC.